These 11 T cell receptor beta chains originate from one sample sequenced in a study of Ad26.COV2.S vaccination and SARS-CoV-2 variants. Sequenced by immunoSEQ multiplex PCR; TCRdb stores in-frame clones only, minus some. The repertoire holds approximately 350,000 clones, with roughly 87% as singletons. Treatment of the sample: 15 to 20 received Ad26.COV2.S at low or high dose, single or two shots; about 5 received placebo; per-sample allocation not given. All samples were drawn on day 63, counting from the first vaccine or placebo injection. The source was peripheral blood, collected in a trial of Ad26.COV2.S vaccine versus placebo. The receptors stem from a person aged 18-65 years who received the Ad26.COV2.S COVID-19 vaccine or a placebo.

This chain links TRBV24-1 with TRBJ2-1; possibly TRBD2 for D (5 bases). CDR1 is KGHDR, CDR2 SFDVKD, per germline. CDR3 size: 12 residues. V dropped 3 bases and J dropped 7 bases, with 6 bases sitting between them. The CDR3 reads CATSDEGNEQFF. The CDR3 DNA reads TGTGCCACCAGTGATGAGGGAAATGAGCAGTTCTTC.

This clone was recorded only once. The J gene is TRBJ1-6, the V gene TRBV3-1 (or the pseudogene TRBV3-2); D is undetermined. The CDR3 spans 16 residues. Trimming removed 1 base from V and 0 bases from J, with 7 bases in between. CDR1 and CDR2 from the germline V gene are LGHDT and YNNKEL (reference sequence). The CDR3 protein is CASSQALSSYNSPLHF. The DNA of the CDR3 is TGTGCCAGCAGCCAAGCGCTCAGCTCCTATAATTCACCCCTCCACTTT.

The V call is TRBV19, the J call TRBJ1-4; D possibly corresponds to TRBD1 (6 bases). Germline-derived CDR1 and CDR2 are LNHDA and SQIVND (reference sequence). The CDR3 covers 16 residues. Trimming stripped 6 bases from V and 9 bases from J, with 23 bases between. As DNA, the CDR3 is TGTGCCAGTAGGCCACTTGTCGGGGGGGGCGATCAAAAACTGTTTTTT. Translating gives CASRPLVGGGDQKLFF.

This chain links TRBV30 with TRBJ2-5; TRBD1 matches at 9 bases. Germline V gene sequence: CDR1 GTSNPN, CDR2 SVGIG (reference sequence). The J segment lost 5 bases and the V segment lost 8 bases, leaving 6 bases of the junction unmatched. The CDR3 loop spans 12 amino acids. The CDR3 nucleotides are TGTGCCCAACAGGGGGCAGGGGAGACCCAGTACTTC. This translates into CAQQGAGETQYF.

Only a few counts were recorded for this clone. The chain is built from TRBV9 and TRBJ1-2, with D maybe TRBD1 (6 bases). This CDR3 has 15 amino acids. Trimming removed 0 bases from V and 6 bases from J, with 15 bases in between. Germline V lookup: CDR1 SGDLS, CDR2 YYNGEE. CDR3 sequence reads: CASSVEVRGQDGYTF. CDR3 DNA: TGTGCCAGCAGCGTAGAGGTACGGGGGCAGGATGGCTACACCTTC.

On this clone: Other DNA variants within this sample encode the same CDR3. The rearrangement links TRBV9 to TRBJ2-2; 7 bases fit TRBD2. This CDR3 spans 14 amino acids. V shed 0 bases and J 4 bases; nucleotides not matched to a gene: 0. Germline CDR1 reads SGDLS; CDR2 reads YYNGEE. CDR3 in DNA: TGTGCCAGCAGCGTAGGCGGGGGCACCGGGGAGCTGTTTTTT. This encodes CASSVGGGTGELFF.

The chain links TRBV4-1 to TRBJ2-7, with 7 bases lining up with TRBD2. The junction had 11 bases not matched to a gene; V was cut back by 9 bases and J by 0 bases. The germline CDR1 and CDR2 sequences are MGHRA and YSYEKL. This CDR3 is built from 15 residues. The CDR3 DNA is TGCGCCAGTCAAAGGGGCGGGGGTTCCTCCTACGAGCAGTACTTC. It codes for CASQRGGGSSYEQYF.

The DNA of the CDR3 is TGTGCCAGCAGGAACGTCGGTGGCCCTAGGTATGGCTACACCTTC. This gives the protein CASRNVGGPRYGYTF. This chain uses TRBV2 with TRBJ1-2; D remains ambiguous. Germline CDR1 SNHLY, CDR2 FYNNEI. The CDR3 runs 15 residues. The ends were cut back, 6 bases at V and 5 bases at J, with 19 bases in the middle.

Note on this clone: Other DNA sequences in the same sample also yield this CDR3. The V and J genes are TRBV3-1 (or the pseudogene TRBV3-2) and TRBJ2-5; D call uncertain. Trimming took 4 bases from V and 2 from J, leaving 2 bases between them. This CDR3 is 11 amino acids long. Germline loops: CDR1 LGHDT, CDR2 YNNKEL (reference sequence). The CDR3 is CASSLQETQYF. The DNA of the CDR3 is TGTGCCAGCAGCCTACAAGAGACCCAGTACTTC.

The gene calls are TRBV6-5 and TRBJ2-7; TRBD1 aligns across 8 bases. Germline V CDR1 and CDR2: MNHEY, SVGAGI. The J segment lost 1 base and the V segment lost 6 bases, leaving 8 bases of the junction unmatched. The CDR3 extends over 15 amino acids. In DNA form, the CDR3 reads TGTGCCAGCAGATTAGTCCGGACAGGGTCCTACGAGCAGTACTTC. This encodes CASRLVRTGSYEQYF.

The CDR3 loop reads CASSWGLDIAGTIYF. The CDR3 DNA sequence: TGTGCCAGCAGTTGGGGGTTGGACATTGCCGGCACCATATATTTT. V gene TRBV6-6 combines with J gene TRBJ1-3; D possibly corresponds to TRBD1 (5 bases). Trimming stripped 4 bases from V and 9 bases from J, with 19 bases between. This CDR3 contains 15 residues. Germline V gives CDR1 MNHNY, CDR2 SVGAGI (reference sequence).